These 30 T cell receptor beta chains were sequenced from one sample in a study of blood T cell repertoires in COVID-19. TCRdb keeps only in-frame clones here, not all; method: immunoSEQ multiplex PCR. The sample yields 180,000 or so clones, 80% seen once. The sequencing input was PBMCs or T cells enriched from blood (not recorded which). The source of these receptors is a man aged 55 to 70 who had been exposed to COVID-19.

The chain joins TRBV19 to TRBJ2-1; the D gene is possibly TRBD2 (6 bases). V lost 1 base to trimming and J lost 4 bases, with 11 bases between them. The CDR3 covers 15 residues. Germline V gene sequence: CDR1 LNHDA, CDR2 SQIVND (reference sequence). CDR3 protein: CASSIGTGLYNEQFF. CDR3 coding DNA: TGTGCCAGTAGTATAGGAACGGGACTGTACAATGAGCAGTTCTTC.

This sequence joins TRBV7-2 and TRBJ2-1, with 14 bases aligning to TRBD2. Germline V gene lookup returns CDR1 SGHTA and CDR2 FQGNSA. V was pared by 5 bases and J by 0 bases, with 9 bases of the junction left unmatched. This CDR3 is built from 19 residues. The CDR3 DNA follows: TGTGCCAGCAGCAAAGAGGGACTAGCGGGGGCCAGCTCCTACAATGAGCAGTTCTTC. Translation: CASSKEGLAGASSYNEQFF.

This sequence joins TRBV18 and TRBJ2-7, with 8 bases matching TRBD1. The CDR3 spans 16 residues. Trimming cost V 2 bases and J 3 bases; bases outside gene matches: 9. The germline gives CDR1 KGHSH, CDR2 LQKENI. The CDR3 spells CASSPIQGALGYEQYF. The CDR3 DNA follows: TGTGCCAGCTCACCAATTCAGGGGGCATTGGGCTACGAGCAGTACTTC.

The CDR3 here is CATSPGTGGVGTEAFF. CDR3 in DNA: TGTGCCACCAGCCCTGGGACAGGGGGCGTGGGCACTGAAGCTTTCTTT. The chain links TRBV15 to TRBJ1-1, with TRBD1 matching 12 bases. Germline CDR1 is LNHNV and CDR2 is YYDKDF (reference sequence). V was clipped by 5 bases and J by 4 bases; unmatched bases: 8. This CDR3 contains 16 residues. Supplemented by reference TRBV15 and TRBJ1-1, the full variable domain reads DAMVIQNPRYQVTQFGKPVTLSCSQTLNHNVMYWYQQKSSQAPKLLFHYYDKDFNNEADTPDNFQSRRPNTSFCFLDIRSPGLGDTAMYLCATSPGTGGVGTEAFFGQGTRLTVV.

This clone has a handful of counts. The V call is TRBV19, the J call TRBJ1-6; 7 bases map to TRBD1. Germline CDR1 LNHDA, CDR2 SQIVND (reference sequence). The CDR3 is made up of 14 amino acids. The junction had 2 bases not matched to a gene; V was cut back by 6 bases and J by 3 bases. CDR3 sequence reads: CASSGTVYNSPLHF. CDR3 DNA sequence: TGTGCCAGTAGCGGGACAGTCTATAATTCACCCCTCCACTTT.

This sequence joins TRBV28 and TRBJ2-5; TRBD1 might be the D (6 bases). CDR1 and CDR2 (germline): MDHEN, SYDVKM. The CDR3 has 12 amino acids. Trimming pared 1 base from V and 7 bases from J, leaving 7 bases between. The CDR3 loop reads CASSLLGATQYF. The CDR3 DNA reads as TGTGCCAGCAGTTTATTGGGGGCGACCCAGTACTTC.

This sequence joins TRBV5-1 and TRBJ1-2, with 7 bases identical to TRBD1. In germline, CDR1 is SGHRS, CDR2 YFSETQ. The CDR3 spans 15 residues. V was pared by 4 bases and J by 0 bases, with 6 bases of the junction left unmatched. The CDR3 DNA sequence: TGCGCCAGCAGCCCGGGACAGAGAGCTAACTATGGCTACACCTTC. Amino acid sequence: CASSPGQRANYGYTF.

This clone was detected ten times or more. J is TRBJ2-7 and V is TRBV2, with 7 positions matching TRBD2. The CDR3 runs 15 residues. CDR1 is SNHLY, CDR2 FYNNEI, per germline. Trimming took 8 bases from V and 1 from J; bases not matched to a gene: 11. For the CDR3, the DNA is TGTGCCAGCGGGGGGGTTGCAGGGAAATCCTACGAGCAGTACTTC. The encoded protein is CASGGVAGKSYEQYF.

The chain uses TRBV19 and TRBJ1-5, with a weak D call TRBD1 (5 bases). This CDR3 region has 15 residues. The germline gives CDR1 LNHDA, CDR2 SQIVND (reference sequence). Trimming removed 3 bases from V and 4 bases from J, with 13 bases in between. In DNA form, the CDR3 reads TGTGCCAGTAGTATTCGGGCAGGGACTAATCAGCCCCAGCATTTT. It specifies CASSIRAGTNQPQHF. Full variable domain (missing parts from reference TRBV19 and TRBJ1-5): DGGITQSPKYLFRKEGQNVTLSCEQNLNHDAMYWYRQDPGQGLRLIYYSQIVNDFQKGDIAEGYSVSREKKESFPLTVTSAQKNPTAFYLCASSIRAGTNQPQHFGDGTRLSIL.

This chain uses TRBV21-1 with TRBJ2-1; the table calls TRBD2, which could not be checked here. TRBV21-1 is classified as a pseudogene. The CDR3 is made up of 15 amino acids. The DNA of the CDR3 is TGTGCCAGCAGTGAACTAGCGGGAGACGTTGATGAGCAGTTCTTC. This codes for CASSELAGDVDEQFF.

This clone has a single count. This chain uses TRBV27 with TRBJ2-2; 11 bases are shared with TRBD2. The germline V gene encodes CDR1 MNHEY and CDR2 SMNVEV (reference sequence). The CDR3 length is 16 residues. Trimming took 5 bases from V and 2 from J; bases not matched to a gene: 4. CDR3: CASSLSGRVNTGELFF. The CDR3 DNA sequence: TGTGCCAGCAGTCTTAGCGGGAGGGTCAACACCGGGGAGCTGTTTTTT.

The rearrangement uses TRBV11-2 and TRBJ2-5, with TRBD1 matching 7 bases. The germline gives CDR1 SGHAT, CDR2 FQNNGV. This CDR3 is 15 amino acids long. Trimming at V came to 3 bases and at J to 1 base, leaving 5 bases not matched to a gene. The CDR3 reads CASSLQGTVQETQYF. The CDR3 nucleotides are TGTGCCAGCAGCTTGCAAGGGACAGTCCAAGAGACCCAGTACTTC.

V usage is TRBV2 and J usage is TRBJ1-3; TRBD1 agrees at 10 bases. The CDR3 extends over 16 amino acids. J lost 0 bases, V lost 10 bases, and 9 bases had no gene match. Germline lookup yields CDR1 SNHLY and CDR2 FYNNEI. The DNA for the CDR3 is TGTGCCACCGTGGGGTGGACAGGGGGCTCTGGAAACACCATATATTTT. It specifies CATVGWTGGSGNTIYF.

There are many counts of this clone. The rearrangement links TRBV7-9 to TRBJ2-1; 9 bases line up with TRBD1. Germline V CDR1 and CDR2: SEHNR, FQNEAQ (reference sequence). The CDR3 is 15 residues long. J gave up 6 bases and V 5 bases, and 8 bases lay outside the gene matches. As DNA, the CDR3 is TGTGCCAGCAGCATGGGACAGGGTGGCATCAATGAGCAGTTCTTC. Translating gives CASSMGQGGINEQFF.

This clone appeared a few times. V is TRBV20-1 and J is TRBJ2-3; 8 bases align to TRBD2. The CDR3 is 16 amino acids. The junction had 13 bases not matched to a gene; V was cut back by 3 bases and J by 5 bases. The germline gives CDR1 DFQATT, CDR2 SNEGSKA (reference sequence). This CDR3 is CSASPQTGRARDTQYF. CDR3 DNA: TGCAGTGCTAGTCCTCAAACCGGGAGGGCCAGAGATACGCAGTATTTT.

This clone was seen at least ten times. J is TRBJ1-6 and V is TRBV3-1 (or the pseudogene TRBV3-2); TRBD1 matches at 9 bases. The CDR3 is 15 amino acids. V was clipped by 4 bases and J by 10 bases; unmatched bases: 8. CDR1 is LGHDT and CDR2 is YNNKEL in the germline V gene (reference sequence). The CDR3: CASSRTGGKGSPLHF. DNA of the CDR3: TGTGCCAGCAGCCGAACAGGGGGCAAGGGATCACCCCTCCACTTT.

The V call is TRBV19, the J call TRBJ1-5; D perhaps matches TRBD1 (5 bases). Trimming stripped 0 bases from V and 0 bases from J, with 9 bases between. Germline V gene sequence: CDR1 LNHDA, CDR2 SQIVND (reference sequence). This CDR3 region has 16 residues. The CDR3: CASSIEGPDSNQPQHF. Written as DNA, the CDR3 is TGTGCCAGTAGTATAGAGGGGCCCGATAGCAATCAGCCCCAGCATTTT.

CDR3 loop: CAWSRRQGRSGNTIYF. The DNA for the CDR3 is TGTGCCTGGAGTCGTAGACAGGGGCGCTCTGGAAACACCATATATTTT. J is TRBJ1-3 and V is TRBV30; 8 bases agree with TRBD1. Germline CDR1 reads GTSNPN; CDR2 reads SVGIG (reference sequence). The CDR3 consists of 16 residues. The V and J ends lost 2 bases and 0 bases, in that order; junction bases with no gene match: 6. The whole variable domain, filled in from reference TRBV30 and TRBJ1-3, reads SQTIHQWPATLVQPVGSPLSLECTVEGTSNPNLYWYRQAAGRGLQLLFYSVGIGQISSEVPQNLSASRPQDRQFILSSKKLLLSDSGFYLCAWSRRQGRSGNTIYFGEGSWLTVV.

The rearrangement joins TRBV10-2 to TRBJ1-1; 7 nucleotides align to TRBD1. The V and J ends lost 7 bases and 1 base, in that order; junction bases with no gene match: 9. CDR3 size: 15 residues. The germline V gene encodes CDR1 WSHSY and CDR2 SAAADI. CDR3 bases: TGCGCCAGCAACCCCTTGACAGGGAGGAACACTGAAGCTTTCTTT. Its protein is CASNPLTGRNTEAFF.

DNA for the CDR3: TGTGCCAGCAGCCAAGCCCGACAGGGAGGATTGTACGAGCAGTACTTC. It translates to CASSQARQGGLYEQYF. The V and J genes are TRBV3-1 (or the pseudogene TRBV3-2) and TRBJ2-7; a weak D match, TRBD1 (7 bases). The V end lost 1 base, the J end lost 4 bases, and 17 bases lay between the germline ends. This CDR3 is 16 amino acids long. CDR1 is LGHDT and CDR2 is YNNKEL in the germline V gene (reference sequence).

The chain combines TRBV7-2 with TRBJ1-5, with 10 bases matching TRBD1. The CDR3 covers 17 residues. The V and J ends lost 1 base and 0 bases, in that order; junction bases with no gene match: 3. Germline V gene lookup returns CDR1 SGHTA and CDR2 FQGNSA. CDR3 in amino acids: CASSLGTGGPSNQPQHF. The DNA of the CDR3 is TGTGCCAGCAGCTTAGGGACAGGGGGACCTAGCAATCAGCCCCAGCATTTT.

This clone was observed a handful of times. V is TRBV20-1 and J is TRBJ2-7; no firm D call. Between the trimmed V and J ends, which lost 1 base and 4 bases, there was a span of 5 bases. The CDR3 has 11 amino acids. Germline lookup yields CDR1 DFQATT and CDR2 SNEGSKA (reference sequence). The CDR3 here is CSARGVYEQYF. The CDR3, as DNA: TGCAGTGCTAGAGGCGTGTACGAGCAGTACTTC.

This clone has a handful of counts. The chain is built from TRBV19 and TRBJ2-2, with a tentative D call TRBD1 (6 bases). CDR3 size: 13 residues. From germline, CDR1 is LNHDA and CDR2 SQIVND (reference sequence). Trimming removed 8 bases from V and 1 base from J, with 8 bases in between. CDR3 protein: CASADRNTGELFF. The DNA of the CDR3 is TGTGCCAGTGCGGACAGGAACACCGGGGAGCTGTTTTTT. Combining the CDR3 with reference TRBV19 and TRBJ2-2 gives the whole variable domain DGGITQSPKYLFRKEGQNVTLSCEQNLNHDAMYWYRQDPGQGLRLIYYSQIVNDFQKGDIAEGYSVSREKKESFPLTVTSAQKNPTAFYLCASADRNTGELFFGEGSRLTVL.

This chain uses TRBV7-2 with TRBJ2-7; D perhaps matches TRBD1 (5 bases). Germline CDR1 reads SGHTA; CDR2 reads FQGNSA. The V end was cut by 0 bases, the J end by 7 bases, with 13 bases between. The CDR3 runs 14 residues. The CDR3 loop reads CASSLAGRAKEQYF. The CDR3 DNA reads TGTGCCAGCAGCTTAGCGGGCAGGGCCAAAGAGCAGTACTTC.

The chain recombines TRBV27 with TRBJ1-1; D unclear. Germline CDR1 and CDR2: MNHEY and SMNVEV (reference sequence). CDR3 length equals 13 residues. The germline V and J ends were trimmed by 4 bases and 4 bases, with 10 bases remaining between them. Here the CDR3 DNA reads TGTGCCAGCAGTTCAGGTTTGGGCACTGAAGCTTTCTTT. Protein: CASSSGLGTEAFF.

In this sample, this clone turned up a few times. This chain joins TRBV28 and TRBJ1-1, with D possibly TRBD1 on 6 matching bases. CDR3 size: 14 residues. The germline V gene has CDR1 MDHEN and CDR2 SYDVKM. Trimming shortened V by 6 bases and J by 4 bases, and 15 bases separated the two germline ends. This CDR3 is CASSMGGASTEAFF. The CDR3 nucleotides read TGTGCCAGCAGCATGGGGGGGGCGAGCACTGAAGCTTTCTTT.

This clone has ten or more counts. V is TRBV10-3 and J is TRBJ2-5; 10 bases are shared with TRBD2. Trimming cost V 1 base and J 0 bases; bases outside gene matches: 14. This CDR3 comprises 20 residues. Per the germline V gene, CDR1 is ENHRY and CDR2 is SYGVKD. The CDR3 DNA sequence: TGTGCCATCAGTGAGTTTACTAGCGGGACGAGGGAGTTTCACCAAGAGACCCAGTACTTC. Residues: CAISEFTSGTREFHQETQYF.

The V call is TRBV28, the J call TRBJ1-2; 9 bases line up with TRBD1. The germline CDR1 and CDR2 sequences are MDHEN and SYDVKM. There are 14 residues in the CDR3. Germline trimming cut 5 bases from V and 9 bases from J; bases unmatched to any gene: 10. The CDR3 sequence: CASSPPTGGRRYTF. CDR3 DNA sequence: TGTGCCAGCAGTCCCCCGACAGGGGGTAGACGCTACACCTTC.

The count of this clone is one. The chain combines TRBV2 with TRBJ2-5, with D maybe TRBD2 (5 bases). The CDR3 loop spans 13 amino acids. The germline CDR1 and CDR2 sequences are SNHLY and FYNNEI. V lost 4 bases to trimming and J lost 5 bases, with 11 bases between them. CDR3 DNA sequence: TGTGCCAGCAGTGCGGACTGGCGTGAGACCCAGTACTTC. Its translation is CASSADWRETQYF.

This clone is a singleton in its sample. CDR3 DNA sequence: TGTGCCAGCAGGGGACAGGAGGTGGCTAAAACTAATGAAAAACTGTTTTTT. Protein sequence: CASRGQEVAKTNEKLFF. This chain connects TRBV27 to TRBJ1-4, with TRBD1 identical over 8 bases. Losses at the gene ends were 6 bases for V and 1 base for J; bases not matched to a gene: 10. Germline CDR1 and CDR2: MNHEY and SMNVEV (reference sequence). The CDR3 sequence is 17 residues long.